The 29 T cell receptor beta chains reported below all come from one sample, sequenced in a study of T cell responses to AZD1222 COVID-19 vaccine. The table came from immunoSEQ multiplex PCR; TCRdb's copy has only in-frame clones and leaves some out. The sample has 95,000 to 150,000 clones; roughly 89% are singletons. The sequencing here drew on peripheral blood, taken on day 0 of AZD1222 vaccination. These TCRs come from an adult in good health.

This chain uses TRBV11-2 with TRBJ2-3, with D hard to call. The germline V gene encodes CDR1 SGHAT and CDR2 FQNNGV. There are 12 residues in the CDR3. With 4 bases removed from V and 2 bases from J, the gap between germline ends came to 4 bases. CDR3 nucleotides: TGTGCCAGCAGCTCAAACACAGATACGCAGTATTTT. It specifies CASSSNTDTQYF. Full variable domain (rest looked up from reference TRBV11-2 and TRBJ2-3): EAGVAQSPRYKIIEKRQSVAFWCNPISGHATLYWYQQILGQGPKLLIQFQNNGVVDDSQLPKDRFSAERLKGVDSTLKIQPAKLEDSAVYLCASSSNTDTQYFGPGTRLTVL.

V and J are TRBV29-1 and TRBJ2-3, with TRBD1 identical over 9 bases. Germline CDR1 and CDR2: SQVTM and ANQGSEA. The CDR3 length is 12 residues. V lost 6 bases to trimming and J lost 6 bases; unmatched junction nucleotides: 4. The DNA of the CDR3 is TGCAGCGTGTGGACAGGGGATGATACGCAGTATTTT. Protein sequence: CSVWTGDDTQYF.

V and J are TRBV3-1 (or the pseudogene TRBV3-2) and TRBJ1-3; 12 positions match TRBD1. The V and J ends lost 2 bases and 7 bases, in that order; junction bases with no gene match: 9. This CDR3 has 17 amino acids. Germline CDR1 LGHDT, CDR2 YNNKEL (reference sequence). CDR3 sequence (DNA): TGTGCCAGCAGCCAACGAACCGGGACAGGGGGCGGGAACACCATATATTTT. Its protein product is CASSQRTGTGGGNTIYF.

J is TRBJ2-7 and V is TRBV7-9; 9 nucleotides line up with TRBD1. V was pared by 1 base and J by 5 bases, with 6 bases of the junction left unmatched. The CDR3 has 15 residues. The germline V gene encodes CDR1 SEHNR and CDR2 FQNEAQ (reference sequence). CDR3: CASSLVRDRDHEQYF. CDR3 bases: TGTGCCAGCAGCTTAGTGAGGGACAGGGACCACGAGCAGTACTTC.

The chain joins TRBV2 to TRBJ1-3; possibly TRBD1 for D (5 bases). Germline V gene data show CDR1 as SNHLY and CDR2 as FYNNEI. CDR3 size: 16 residues. Trimming shortened V by 5 bases and J by 0 bases, and 14 bases separated the two germline ends. The CDR3 sequence: CASSYNRRSSGNTIYF. CDR3 nucleotide sequence: TGTGCCAGCAGTTATAACAGGAGGAGCTCTGGAAACACCATATATTTT.

In its sample, this clone was seen once. The rearrangement joins TRBV3-1 (or the pseudogene TRBV3-2) to TRBJ2-7; D uncertain. This CDR3 contains 15 residues. V lost 3 bases and J lost 7, with 19 bases in between. Germline lookup yields CDR1 LGHDT and CDR2 YNNKEL (reference sequence). CDR3 region: CASSHRRSFAVEQYF. The CDR3 bases are TGTGCCAGCAGCCATCGACGGAGCTTTGCGGTAGAGCAGTACTTC.

To note about this clone: Other DNA sequences within the sample encode an identical CDR3. The rearrangement joins TRBV6-1 to TRBJ1-1; perhaps TRBD1 as D (5 bases). The V end was cut by 2 bases, the J end by 3 bases, with 10 bases between. The V gene's germline CDR1 is MNHNS and CDR2 SASEGT. The CDR3 extends over 14 amino acids. CDR3 nucleotide sequence: TGTGCCAGCAGTGAACCAGGGCAGTACACTGAAGCTTTCTTT. Its translation: CASSEPGQYTEAFF.

A single count supports this clone. V gene TRBV7-8 combines with J gene TRBJ2-7; 7 nucleotides agree with TRBD1. Losses at the gene ends were 1 base for V and 2 bases for J; bases not matched to a gene: 2. The CDR3 has 14 amino acids. The germline V gene encodes CDR1 SGHVS and CDR2 FQNEAQ. Written as DNA, the CDR3 is TGTGCCAGCAGCTTAGTGGGGACAGCCTACGAGCAGTACTTC. Protein: CASSLVGTAYEQYF.

This clone was seen just once. This chain uses TRBV5-1 with TRBJ2-7; D is unclear. Germline V gene data show CDR1 as SGHRS and CDR2 as YFSETQ. The CDR3 has 14 amino acids. V lost 0 bases and J 5 bases, leaving 12 bases between the germline ends. In DNA, the CDR3 is TGCGCCAGCAGCTTGGGTGCAACGTCCCACGAGCAGTACTTC. Protein: CASSLGATSHEQYF.

The CDR3 region has the DNA TGTGCCAGCAGCTTGGTGGGCTATGGCTACACCTTC. Translated, it gives CASSLVGYGYTF. V is TRBV5-4 and J is TRBJ1-2, with D unclear. This CDR3 spans 12 amino acids. Trimming removed 0 bases at V and 4 bases at J, with 4 bases between. The germline V gene has CDR1 SGHNT and CDR2 YYREEE (reference sequence).

This chain connects TRBV7-8 to TRBJ1-2; perhaps TRBD1 as D (6 bases). V was shortened by 1 base and J by 4 bases, with 16 bases between the two germline ends. The CDR3 extends over 16 amino acids. Germline lookup yields CDR1 SGHVS and CDR2 FQNEAQ. CDR3 in DNA: TGTGCCAGCAGCTTAGGGACCACAGGGAGGATCTATGGCTACACCTTC. This encodes CASSLGTTGRIYGYTF.

This clone occurred once. The chain has TRBV12-1 and TRBJ2-3; the table's D gene call, TRBD2, was not cross checked with the DNA. TRBV12-1 is annotated as a pseudogene. This CDR3 is built from 22 residues. The CDR3 DNA follows: TGTGCCAGCAGCTTTGCCAATACCTCGAGCGGGACGCACAAAAGGCACACAGATACGCAGTATTTT. Translated, it gives CASSFANTSSGTHKRHTDTQYF.

The V and J genes are TRBV4-1 and TRBJ2-2; tentative D call: TRBD1 (7 bases). Trimming removed 6 bases at V and 2 bases at J, with 16 bases between. Germline values: CDR1 MGHRA, CDR2 YSYEKL. There are 16 residues in the CDR3. In nucleotides, the CDR3 is TGCGCCAGCAGGGAGGGGGCAGGAATAAACACCGGGGAGCTGTTTTTT. It encodes CASREGAGINTGELFF.

A single count supports this clone. V is TRBV27 and J is TRBJ1-2, with D tentatively TRBD1 (5 bases). Germline CDR1 reads MNHEY; CDR2 reads SMNVEV (reference sequence). This CDR3 has 14 residues. The germline V and J ends were trimmed by 5 bases and 4 bases, with 14 bases remaining between them. In nucleotides, the CDR3 is TGTGCCAGCAGTCCAGCCGGGACCGTCTATGGCTACACCTTC. Translated: CASSPAGTVYGYTF.

V is TRBV7-9 and J is TRBJ1-2, with a weak D call TRBD1 (5 bases). The ends were cut back, 11 bases at V and 4 bases at J, with 14 bases in the middle. Germline V gene data show CDR1 as SEHNR and CDR2 as FQNEAQ (reference sequence). The CDR3 loop spans 12 amino acids. The CDR3 nucleotides are TGTGCCTCAGGGCTTGAAGCCTATGGCTACACCTTC. It translates to CASGLEAYGYTF.

The chain uses TRBV24-1 and TRBJ2-2, with D perhaps matching TRBD1 (6 bases). Trimming removed 4 bases at V and 4 bases at J, with 9 bases between. There are 14 residues in the CDR3. The germline gives CDR1 KGHDR, CDR2 SFDVKD. DNA of the CDR3: TGTGCCACCAGTGAGGCAGGGGTCACCGGGGAGCTGTTTTTT. It is translated as CATSEAGVTGELFF.

This clone was seen just once. The V call is TRBV7-2, the J call TRBJ2-3; 7 bases are shared with TRBD2. The ends lost 5 bases at V and 6 bases at J; junction bases unmatched: 11. CDR1 and CDR2 (germline): SGHTA, FQGNSA. The CDR3 length is 15 residues. CDR3 bases: TGTGCCAGCAGCCCTAGAGGCGGGAGAGCGGATACGCAGTATTTT. Its protein is CASSPRGGRADTQYF.

V is TRBV2 and J is TRBJ1-6; TRBD1 matches 8 bases. The CDR3 extends over 15 amino acids. Trimming took 2 bases from V and 5 from J; bases not matched to a gene: 2. Germline V gives CDR1 SNHLY, CDR2 FYNNEI. This chain's CDR3 is CASSELGQDNSPLHF. The CDR3 nucleotides read TGTGCCAGCAGTGAATTGGGACAGGATAATTCACCCCTCCACTTT.

The V and J genes are TRBV27 and TRBJ1-5; D may be TRBD1 (5 bases). Germline V CDR1 and CDR2: MNHEY, SMNVEV (reference sequence). The CDR3 contains 15 residues. V lost 3 bases, J lost 3 bases, and 12 bases lay in between. CDR3 sequence reads: CASSLSGTFNQPQHF. The CDR3 nucleotides read TGTGCCAGCAGTTTGTCCGGGACCTTCAATCAGCCCCAGCATTTT.

The rearrangement joins TRBV20-1 to TRBJ1-1; D remains unclear. This CDR3 is built from 11 residues. Germline CDR1 reads DFQATT; CDR2 reads SNEGSKA (reference sequence). V dropped 8 bases and J dropped 0 bases, with 7 bases sitting between them. The CDR3 loop is CSTSLNTEAFF. DNA of the CDR3: TGCAGTACTTCCCTGAACACTGAAGCTTTCTTT.

The chain employs TRBV9 and TRBJ2-1, with 10 bases lining up with TRBD2. Germline V gene lookup returns CDR1 SGDLS and CDR2 YYNGEE. V was pared by 1 base and J by 10 bases, with 8 bases of the junction left unmatched. This CDR3 spans 15 amino acids. DNA for the CDR3: TGTGCCAGCAGCGTAATGGCTAGCGGGGGTCGGGAGCAGTTCTTC. Translation: CASSVMASGGREQFF.

J is TRBJ2-2 and V is TRBV3-1 (or the pseudogene TRBV3-2); D unresolved. Trimming took 4 bases from V and 6 from J, leaving 12 bases between them. The CDR3 spans 14 residues. Germline assignment: CDR1 LGHDT and CDR2 YNNKEL (reference sequence). The CDR3 DNA is TGTGCCAGCAGCCCTCAAGAGATCGCCGGGGAGCTGTTTTTT. Translated: CASSPQEIAGELFF.

V usage is TRBV28 and J usage is TRBJ1-4; D ambiguous. CDR3 length: 13 amino acids. Germline CDR1 MDHEN, CDR2 SYDVKM. Trimming took 3 bases from V and 10 from J, leaving 12 bases between them. DNA for the CDR3: TGTGCCAGCAGTTTGGCGGCCGAAGGAAAACTGTTTTTT. Its protein is CASSLAAEGKLFF.

The rearrangement joins TRBV4-2 to TRBJ2-3; 8 bases match TRBD2. Germline loops: CDR1 LGHNA, CDR2 YNFKEQ. V trimming: 4 bases; J trimming: 0 bases; junction bases outside the gene matches: 3. The CDR3 has 15 residues. The CDR3 sequence is CASSRREASTDTQYF. DNA of the CDR3: TGTGCCAGCAGCCGGCGGGAGGCCAGCACAGATACGCAGTATTTT.

This chain links TRBV6-6 with TRBJ2-5; 13 nucleotides agree with TRBD2. The CDR3 covers 17 residues. Trimming cost V 5 bases and J 0 bases; bases outside gene matches: 6. Germline V gives CDR1 MNHNY, CDR2 SVGAGI (reference sequence). CDR3 sequence reads: CASSPTGLAGDQETQYF. Written as DNA, the CDR3 is TGTGCCAGCAGTCCAACCGGACTAGCGGGGGACCAAGAGACCCAGTACTTC.

J is TRBJ2-7 and V is TRBV28; either TRBD1 or TRBD2 may supply D (5 bases each). CDR3 length: 12 residues. The germline gives CDR1 MDHEN, CDR2 SYDVKM. V was pared by 1 base and J by 12 bases, with 13 bases between. The CDR3 is CASSLSGPSPYF. The CDR3 region has the DNA TGTGCCAGCAGTTTATCGGGGCCGAGTCCGTACTTC. The variable domain in full, completed from reference TRBV28 and TRBJ2-7, reads DVKVTQSSRYLVKRTGEKVFLECVQDMDHENMFWYRQDPGLGLRLIYFSYDVKMKEKGDIPEGYSVSREKKERFSLILESASTNQTSMYLCASSLSGPSPYFGPGTRLTVT.

V gene TRBV6-4 combines with J gene TRBJ2-2; D is unresolved. Trimming cost V 6 bases and J 4 bases, with 0 bases left between them. The CDR3 runs 10 residues. Germline V gives CDR1 MRHNA, CDR2 SNTAGT. The CDR3 region has the DNA TGTGCCAGCAGCACCGGGGAGCTGTTTTTT. Its translation is CASSTGELFF.

CDR3 in amino acids: CASSFRDRVEQFF. CDR3 coding DNA: TGCGCCAGCAGCTTCCGGGACAGGGTTGAGCAGTTCTTC. The chain joins TRBV5-1 to TRBJ2-1, with TRBD1 identical over 9 bases. CDR1 SGHRS and CDR2 YFSETQ come from the germline V gene. The CDR3 is 13 amino acids. The ends lost 2 bases at V and 9 bases at J; junction bases unmatched: 3.

V usage is TRBV7-2 and J usage is TRBJ2-4, with D perhaps TRBD1 (6 bases). Per the germline V gene, CDR1 is SGHTA and CDR2 is FQGNSA. The V end was cut by 4 bases, the J end by 6 bases, with 16 bases between. The CDR3 extends over 15 amino acids. The CDR3 bases are TGTGCCAGCAGCTCAACCCCAGGGGTCTCAAACATTCAGTACTTC. It is translated as CASSSTPGVSNIQYF.